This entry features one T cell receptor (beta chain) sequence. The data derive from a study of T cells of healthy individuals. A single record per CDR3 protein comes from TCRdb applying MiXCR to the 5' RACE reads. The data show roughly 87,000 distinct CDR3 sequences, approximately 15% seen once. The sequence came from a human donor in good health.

In DNA form, the CDR3 reads TGTGCCAGCTCACCGGTCTCGACAGGGCTTGGAAACACCATATATTTT. This encodes CASSPVSTGLGNTIYF. The chain recombines TRBV18 with TRBJ1-3; 7 positions match TRBD1. Germline V gene lookup returns CDR1 KGHSH and CDR2 LQKENI. The V segment lost 3 bases and the J segment 3 bases; nucleotides outside the gene matches: 8. The CDR3 spans 16 residues.